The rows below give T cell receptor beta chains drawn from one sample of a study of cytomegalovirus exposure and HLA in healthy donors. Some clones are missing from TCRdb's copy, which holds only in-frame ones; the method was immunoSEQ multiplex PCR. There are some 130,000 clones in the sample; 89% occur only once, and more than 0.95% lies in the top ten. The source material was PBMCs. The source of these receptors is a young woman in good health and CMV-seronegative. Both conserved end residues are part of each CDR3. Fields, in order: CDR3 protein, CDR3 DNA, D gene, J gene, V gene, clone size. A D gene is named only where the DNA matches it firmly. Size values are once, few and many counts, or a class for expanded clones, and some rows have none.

CDR3 protein: CAISESGAQETQYF
CDR3 DNA: TGTGCCATCAGTGAGTCAGGGGCCCAGGAGACCCAGTACTTC
D gene: .
J gene: TRBJ2-5
V gene: TRBV10-3
clone size: few

CDR3 protein: CAISDSYGYTF
CDR3 DNA: TGTGCCATCAGTGACAGCTATGGCTACACCTTC
D gene: .
J gene: TRBJ1-2
V gene: TRBV10-3
clone size: once

CDR3 protein: CASSQDGGVADFYEQYF
CDR3 DNA: TGCGCCAGCAGCCAAGATGGGGGGGTGGCGGACTTCTACGAGCAGTACTTC
D gene: TRBD2
J gene: TRBJ2-7
V gene: TRBV4-1
clone size: .

CDR3 protein: CASSLDLQGGDTQYF
CDR3 DNA: TGTGCCAGCAGCTTGGACCTACAGGGGGGAGATACGCAGTATTTT
D gene: TRBD1
J gene: TRBJ2-3
V gene: TRBV7-2
clone size: .

CDR3 protein: CASGLVLGWDSKSFAGANVLTF
CDR3 DNA: TGTGCTAGTGGTTTGGTACTTGGTTGGGACAGCAAGTCTTTTGCTGGGGCCAACGTCCTGACTTTC
D gene: TRBD1
J gene: TRBJ2-6
V gene: TRBV12-5
clone size: .

CDR3 protein: CASSTETSFAGLLHF
CDR3 DNA: TGTGCCAGTAGTACCGAGACCAGTTTCGCAGGGCTCCTCCACTTT
D gene: .
J gene: TRBJ1-6
V gene: TRBV19
clone size: .

CDR3 protein: CASSPRPGEQYF
CDR3 DNA: TGTGCCAGCAGCCCGAGACCCGGGGAGCAGTACTTC
D gene: .
J gene: TRBJ2-7
V gene: TRBV7-8
clone size: .

CDR3 protein: CASSLGPSTDMQYF
CDR3 DNA: TGTGCCAGCAGCTTAGGGCCCTCCACAGATATGCAGTATTTT
D gene: .
J gene: TRBJ2-3
V gene: TRBV7-6
clone size: .

CDR3 protein: CASSQTTVTSYGYTF
CDR3 DNA: TGCGCCAGCAGCCAAACGACAGTTACGAGCTATGGCTACACCTTC
D gene: .
J gene: TRBJ1-2
V gene: TRBV4-1
clone size: .

CDR3 protein: CASSLPIRGTQYF
CDR3 DNA: TGTGCCAGCAGTTTACCCATCCGGGGTACGCAGTATTTT
D gene: .
J gene: TRBJ2-3
V gene: TRBV28
clone size: once

CDR3 protein: CSAATEHGYTF
CDR3 DNA: TGCAGTGCTGCGACGGAGCATGGCTACACCTTC
D gene: .
J gene: TRBJ1-2
V gene: TRBV20-1
clone size: .

CDR3 protein: CASSLMSGGKTQYF
CDR3 DNA: TGTGCCAGCAGCTTGATGTCTGGGGGCAAGACCCAGTACTTC
D gene: .
J gene: TRBJ2-5
V gene: TRBV11-2
clone size: .

CDR3 protein: CASRPRGLPATNEKLFF
CDR3 DNA: TGTGCCAGCCGACCCAGGGGGCTGCCCGCAACTAATGAAAAACTGTTTTTT
D gene: TRBD1
J gene: TRBJ1-4
V gene: TRBV7-9
clone size: .

CDR3 protein: CASSSTSTTNTDTQYF
CDR3 DNA: TGCGCCAGCAGCAGTACTAGTACGACGAATACAGATACGCAGTATTTT
D gene: .
J gene: TRBJ2-3
V gene: TRBV5-1
clone size: .

CDR3 protein: CASSYTLLQGGLGEQYF
CDR3 DNA: TGCGCCAGCAGCTACACACTACTCCAGGGAGGGCTTGGCGAGCAGTACTTC
D gene: TRBD2
J gene: TRBJ2-7
V gene: TRBV5-1
clone size: .

CDR3 protein: CASSLASGSQETQYF
CDR3 DNA: TGTGCCAGCAGCTTGGCTAGCGGGTCCCAAGAGACCCAGTACTTC
D gene: TRBD2
J gene: TRBJ2-5
V gene: TRBV5-4
clone size: .